This section outlines one T cell receptor (beta chain) sequence together with its context. The source of the sample is a study of blood T cell repertoires in COVID-19. Study-wide background: COVID-19 samples, acute and convalescent, were from the United States, Italy and Spain. T cells, B-cell-depleted T cells, or PBMCs provided the cDNA or gDNA that served as material.

Germline V gene sequence: CDR1 SGDLS, CDR2 YYNGEE. J lost 4 bases, V lost 3 bases, and 4 bases had no gene match. This CDR3 comprises 14 residues. In the original workflow: Reference gene primer amplification in the assay estimated nucleated cell counts. The protocol was immunoSEQ multiplex PCR, while the TCRdb copy is restricted to in-frame clones and leaves out a portion. The D gene and trimming were derived from the DNA, and the V and J assignments and clone size from that table. In the table there are 120,000 to 150,000 clones, 75% to 85% of which are singletons. Specimen: peripheral blood. The TCR sequence derives from a woman between 50 and 59 years old in a cohort sampled during active or convalescent COVID-19. The rearrangement uses TRBV9 and TRBJ2-5; TRBD1 matches at 9 bases. This CDR3 reads CASSAWGQGETQYF. The CDR3, as DNA: TGTGCCAGCAGCGCTTGGGGACAGGGAGAGACCCAGTACTTC. Drawing the rest from reference TRBV9 and TRBJ2-5, the complete variable domain is DSGVTQTPKHLITATGQRVTLRCSPRSGDLSVYWYQQSLDQGLQFLIQYYNGEERAKGNILERFSAQQFPDLHSELNLSSLELGDSALYFCASSAWGQGETQYFGPGTRLLVL.